One T cell receptor (beta chain) is described in this entry. Methods used by the authors: The authors estimated nucleated cell counts from reference gene primer amplification. Produced via immunoSEQ multiplex PCR; TCRdb's table is partial and in-frame only. Clone size and V and J calls were adopted from that table, with D and trimming inferred from the DNA. Among about 190,000 clones, around 83% were seen once, and the ten largest hold 4.9%. This sample stems from a study of blood T cell repertoires in COVID-19. Study-wide context: The samples span acute and convalescent COVID-19 from the United States, Italy and Spain.

Trimming cost V 6 bases and J 9 bases; bases outside gene matches: 11. The germline CDR1 and CDR2 sequences are SNHLY and FYNNEI. The CDR3 is 14 amino acids. The chain employs TRBV2 and TRBJ1-3, with 7 bases lining up with TRBD1. Sequencing was performed on peripheral blood. The receptor was isolated from a woman older than 75 with acute or convalescent COVID-19. The CDR3 DNA sequence: TGTGCCAGCAGCGACTTGGACAGGTTGGGCACCATATATTTT. It specifies CASSDLDRLGTIYF.